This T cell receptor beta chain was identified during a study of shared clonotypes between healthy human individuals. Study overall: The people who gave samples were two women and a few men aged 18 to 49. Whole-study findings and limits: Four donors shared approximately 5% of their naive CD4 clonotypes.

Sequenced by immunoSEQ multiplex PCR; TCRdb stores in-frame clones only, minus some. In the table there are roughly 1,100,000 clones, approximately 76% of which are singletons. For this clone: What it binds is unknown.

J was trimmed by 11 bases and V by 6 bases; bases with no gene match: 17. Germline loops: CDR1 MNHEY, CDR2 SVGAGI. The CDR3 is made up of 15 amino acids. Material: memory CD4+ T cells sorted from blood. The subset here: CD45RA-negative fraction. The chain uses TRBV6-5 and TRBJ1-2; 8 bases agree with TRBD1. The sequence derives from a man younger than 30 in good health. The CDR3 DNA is TGTGCCAGCAGACCCCCCGGGACAGGAACACTTTTTTACACCTTC. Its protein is CASRPPGTGTLFYTF.